These 18 T cell receptor beta chains were sequenced from one sample in a study of T cells in Graves' hyperthyroidism and ophthalmopathy. TCR beta CDR3 regions were amplified from RNA transcripts. A first-round RT-PCR of the TCR CDR3 used the HTBI primer set. TCRdb itself ran the multiplex PCR reads through MiXCR, one entry per CDR3 protein. The table has some 560,000 distinct CDR3 sequences, around a sixth seen once. The sample taken for sequencing was blood. Every receptor here comes from a woman aged 25 to 39 with Graves' hyperthyroidism.

This clonotype was detected ten times or more. V and J are TRBV6-5 and TRBJ2-5, with 10 bases fitting TRBD2. V trimming: 4 bases; J trimming: 5 bases; junction bases outside the gene matches: 13. There are 17 residues in the CDR3. Germline V lookup: CDR1 MNHEY, CDR2 SVGAGI. The CDR3 sequence: CASSSPLAGGTGETQYF. For the CDR3, the DNA is TGTGCCAGCAGTTCCCCCTTAGCGGGAGGCACCGGGGAGACCCAGTACTTC.

Ten or more counts support this clonotype. The chain is built from TRBV30 and TRBJ2-7, with a weak D call TRBD1 (6 bases). V was pared by 7 bases and J by 4 bases, with 20 bases between. CDR3 length equals 14 residues. Germline V gene sequence: CDR1 GTSNPN, CDR2 SVGIG (reference sequence). The CDR3 coding sequence is TGTGCCTTCAGGGGTAGGGGTTGGGAATACGAGCAGTACTTC. This translates into CAFRGRGWEYEQYF.

Comments on this clonotype: A read error may be the cause here, since a much bigger clone is one base away. The CDR3 region is CSAREDREAEGYTF. The CDR3 DNA follows: TGCAGTGCTAGAGAGGACAGGGAAGCTGAGGGCTACACCTTC. The V and J genes are TRBV20-1 and TRBJ1-2, with 8 bases that match TRBD1. J was trimmed by 8 bases and V by 0 bases; bases with no gene match: 8. The CDR3 covers 14 residues. Germline loops: CDR1 DFQATT, CDR2 SNEGSKA (reference sequence).

The rearrangement uses TRBV10-2 and TRBJ1-1; D is ambiguous. The germline CDR1 and CDR2 sequences are WSHSY and SAAADI. This CDR3 contains 13 residues. V lost 0 bases and J 4 bases, leaving 6 bases between the germline ends. CDR3 amino acids: CASSESGFTEAFF. As DNA, the CDR3 is TGCGCCAGCAGTGAGTCAGGATTCACTGAAGCTTTCTTT.

This clonotype has only a few counts. The DNA for the CDR3 is TGTGCCAGCTCGGGACTAAAATACAATGAGCAGTTCTTC. Protein sequence: CASSGLKYNEQFF. V gene TRBV6-1 combines with J gene TRBJ2-1, with TRBD2 identical over 7 bases. The V segment lost 8 bases and the J segment 4 bases; nucleotides outside the gene matches: 5. Germline V gene lookup returns CDR1 MNHNS and CDR2 SASEGT. This CDR3 has 13 amino acids.

Many counts were recorded for this clonotype. The chain combines TRBV6-1 with TRBJ1-1; D call uncertain. Per germline, CDR1 MNHNS and CDR2 SASEGT. V gave up 10 bases and J gave up 1 base, with 13 bases separating them. The CDR3 covers 13 residues. This chain's CDR3 is CAIRLGGNTEAFF. The DNA for the CDR3 is TGTGCCATCAGGTTAGGTGGGAACACTGAAGCTTTCTTT.

This clonotype was seen ten or more times. The chain has TRBV10-3 and TRBJ2-1; the match to TRBD2 covers 13 bases. Germline-derived CDR1 and CDR2 are ENHRY and SYGVKD. The junction had 7 bases not matched to a gene; V was cut back by 11 bases and J by 6 bases. CDR3 size: 14 residues. CDR3 DNA sequence: TGTGCCGCCGCCGGGACTAGCGGGATCAATGAGCAGTTCTTC. Encoded protein: CAAAGTSGINEQFF.

This clonotype has more than one count but fewer than ten. The rearrangement uses TRBV19 and TRBJ1-1; TRBD1 is a possible D gene (6 bases). V gave up 3 bases and J gave up 5 bases, with 10 bases separating them. The V gene's germline CDR1 is LNHDA and CDR2 SQIVND (reference sequence). This CDR3 is 13 amino acids long. The chain's CDR3 is CASSMRGATEAFF. CDR3 coding DNA: TGTGCCAGTAGTATGCGGGGGGCGACTGAAGCTTTCTTT. The full variable domain, rest sourced from reference TRBV19 and TRBJ1-1, is DGGITQSPKYLFRKEGQNVTLSCEQNLNHDAMYWYRQDPGQGLRLIYYSQIVNDFQKGDIAEGYSVSREKKESFPLTVTSAQKNPTAFYLCASSMRGATEAFFGQGTRLTVV.

This clonotype was seen ten or more times. The gene calls are TRBV12-3 or TRBV12-4 and TRBJ2-7, with D maybe TRBD2 (6 bases). CDR3 length: 13 amino acids. Trimming took 6 bases from V and 1 from J, leaving 10 bases between them. The CDR3 nucleotides are TGTGCCAGCAGCCGGGACTTATCCTACGAGCAGTACTTC. Its translation is CASSRDLSYEQYF.

This clonotype was detected ten times or more. Here the CDR3 DNA reads TGTGCCAGCAGCTTAGAGTCGGGTTCACCGTATGGCTACACCTTC. Translation gives CASSLESGSPYGYTF. V gene TRBV7-2 combines with J gene TRBJ1-2; the D is unclear. Trimming took 1 base from V and 5 from J, leaving 14 bases between them. The CDR3 length is 15 residues. Per the germline V gene, CDR1 is SGHTA and CDR2 is FQGNSA. The whole variable domain, remainder taken from reference TRBV7-2 and TRBJ1-2, is GAGVSQSPSNKVTEKGKDVELRCDPISGHTALYWYRQSLGQGLEFLIYFQGNSAPDKSGLPSDRFSAERTGGSVSTLTIQRTQQEDSAVYLCASSLESGSPYGYTFGSGTRLTVV.

There are many counts of this clonotype. The chain uses TRBV7-9 and TRBJ1-6; tentatively, D is TRBD1 (5 bases). Germline assignment: CDR1 SEHNR and CDR2 FQNEAQ (reference sequence). V shed 5 bases and J shed 10 bases, with 12 bases lying between them. CDR3 size: 13 residues. The CDR3 region has the DNA TGTGCCAGCAGCCTCGGACAAGAATCACCCCTCCACTTT. Amino acids: CASSLGQESPLHF.

This clonotype came up many times. The V call is TRBV7-9, the J call TRBJ1-1; perhaps TRBD1 as D (5 bases). Trimming pared 2 bases from V and 7 bases from J, leaving 14 bases between. Germline V gene sequence: CDR1 SEHNR, CDR2 FQNEAQ (reference sequence). There are 14 residues in the CDR3. The CDR3 loop is CASSLPGGDFEAFF. CDR3 in DNA: TGTGCCAGCAGCTTACCCGGGGGGGACTTTGAAGCTTTCTTT.

This clonotype was seen more than once but under ten times. As the CDR3 is not closed by the conserved phenylalanine or tryptophan, this likely results from a read error. The chain is built from TRBV5-5 and TRBJ2-7; 10 bases agree with TRBD2. This CDR3 contains 15 residues. V trimming: 4 bases; J trimming: 0 bases; junction bases outside the gene matches: 4. Germline CDR1 SGHKS, CDR2 YYEKEE (reference sequence). The CDR3 DNA reads as TGTGCCAGCAGCCAAGGACTAGCGGTCTCCTACGAGCAGTACTTA. This translates into CASSQGLAVSYEQYL.

This clonotype was counted between two and nine times. The V gene is TRBV2, the J gene TRBJ2-1; perhaps TRBD1 as D (6 bases). The V end lost 2 bases, the J end lost 4 bases, and 15 bases lay between the germline ends. CDR3 length: 16 amino acids. From germline, CDR1 is SNHLY and CDR2 FYNNEI. CDR3: CASSEKGTLLYNEQFF. In DNA form, the CDR3 reads TGTGCCAGCAGTGAAAAGGGGACACTTCTTTACAATGAGCAGTTCTTC.

The sample holds many counts of this clonotype. The J gene is TRBJ2-1, the V gene TRBV20-1, with a weak D call TRBD2 (5 bases). Trimming took off 6 bases at V and 5 bases at J, with 14 bases between the two ends. The V gene's germline CDR1 is DFQATT and CDR2 SNEGSKA (reference sequence). This CDR3 is 13 amino acids long. CDR3 sequence (DNA): TGCAGTGCAGGAGGAAACAGCAACAATGAGCAGTTCTTC. This encodes CSAGGNSNNEQFF.

This clonotype showed up many times. V is TRBV20-1 and J is TRBJ2-7, with TRBD2 matching 13 bases. This CDR3 is 13 amino acids long. V trimming: 6 bases; J trimming: 5 bases; junction bases outside the gene matches: 4. Germline CDR1 is DFQATT and CDR2 is SNEGSKA (reference sequence). In DNA, the CDR3 is TGCAGTGCGCCCACTAGCGGGAGGGACGAGCAGTACTTC. This translates into CSAPTSGRDEQYF.

In this sample, this clonotype turned up a few times. The chain uses TRBV9 and TRBJ2-1, with 13 positions matching TRBD2. CDR3 length equals 16 residues. Germline loops: CDR1 SGDLS, CDR2 YYNGEE. V gave up 4 bases and J gave up 7 bases; unmatched junction bases: 8. CDR3 DNA sequence: TGTGCCAGCAGCCTTTGGACTAGCGGGAGTGGTAATGAGCAGTTCTTC. It encodes CASSLWTSGSGNEQFF. Looking up the rest from reference TRBV9 and TRBJ2-1 gives the full variable domain: DSGVTQTPKHLITATGQRVTLRCSPRSGDLSVYWYQQSLDQGLQFLIQYYNGEERAKGNILERFSAQQFPDLHSELNLSSLELGDSALYFCASSLWTSGSGNEQFFGPGTRLTVL.

There are a few counts of this clonotype. An end of the junction does not agree with germline; a read error may underlie this. The gene calls are TRBV7-9 and TRBJ2-3, with D tentatively TRBD2 (6 bases). Germline V gene data show CDR1 as SEHNR and CDR2 as FQNEAQ (reference sequence). CDR3 size: 17 residues. The CDR3 sequence: CAGSFGRRGLNTDTQYF. In DNA form, the CDR3 reads TGTGCCGGCAGCTTCGGGCGGCGGGGTCTTAACACAGATACGCAGTATTTT.